The 28 T cell receptor beta chains in this list originate from one sample, sequenced in a study of OX40 agonist ivuxolimab in advanced cancers. The library was made by the immunoSEQ multiplex PCR assay. In TCRdb, the immuneACCESS table is reduced to in-frame sequences with V and J assigned. These tables do not hold every clone; where another copy was compared, an unresolved V gene accounts for under half, and the others remain unexplained. The sample table lists tens of thousands of clones, more than 85% of them with a count of one. Of the sample, 0.55% to 0.8% falls within the top ten clones. This specimen was CD4+ or CD8+ T cells sorted from blood, taken in a trial of the OX40 agonist ivuxolimab. These receptor sequences come from an adult with an advanced solid tumor such as melanoma, head and neck, liver or kidney cancer.

J is TRBJ1-1 and V is TRBV6-6; maybe TRBD1 (5 bases). Germline-derived CDR1 and CDR2 are MNHNY and SVGAGI (reference sequence). The CDR3 extends over 11 amino acids. Trimming removed 4 bases at V and 8 bases at J, with 8 bases between. The CDR3 sequence is CASSWGGEAFF. The DNA for the CDR3 is TGTGCCAGCAGTTGGGGGGGGGAAGCTTTCTTT.

Notes on this clone: The junction shows a germline mismatch at one end, possibly a read error. The chain uses TRBV7-7 and TRBJ2-1, with 8 bases matching TRBD1. The CDR3 runs 13 residues. Germline loops: CDR1 SSHAT, CDR2 FNYEAQ (reference sequence). The CDR3 DNA follows: TGTGCTAGCAGCTCCCTACGGACAGGGGAGCAGTTCTTC. It specifies CASSSLRTGEQFF.

The chain is built from TRBV6-6 and TRBJ1-2; TRBD1 is a possible D gene (5 bases). Looked up from germline, CDR1 is MNHNY and CDR2 is SVGAGI (reference sequence). Trimming pared 10 bases from V and 7 bases from J, leaving 13 bases between. The CDR3 has 11 amino acids. As DNA, the CDR3 is TGTGCCACCTGGGACCGGGGTGGCTACACCTTC. Translating gives CATWDRGGYTF.

The V gene is TRBV9, the J gene TRBJ2-2; TRBD2 aligns across 7 bases. The germline V gene has CDR1 SGDLS and CDR2 YYNGEE. V gave up 0 bases and J gave up 7 bases; unmatched junction bases: 0. This CDR3 has 13 amino acids. CDR3 in DNA: TGTGCCAGCAGCGTAGGGACTAGCGGGGAGCTGTTTTTT. This translates into CASSVGTSGELFF.

The V call is TRBV30, the J call TRBJ1-3; 7 nucleotides agree with TRBD1. CDR1 GTSNPN and CDR2 SVGIG come from the germline V gene (reference sequence). The CDR3 consists of 15 residues. The junction had 9 bases not matched to a gene; V was cut back by 1 base and J by 6 bases. CDR3 bases: TGTGCCTGGAGTGCACTAGGGGGCGCGGTAAACACCATATATTTT. Its translation: CAWSALGGAVNTIYF.

The chain employs TRBV6-5 and TRBJ2-7, with unresolved D. Germline loops: CDR1 MNHEY, CDR2 SVGAGI. Trimming removed 2 bases from V and 2 bases from J, with 7 bases in between. The CDR3 sequence is 13 residues long. As DNA, the CDR3 is TGTGCCAGCAGTTACCGTGCCACCTACGAGCAGTACTTC. It codes for CASSYRATYEQYF.

The chain uses TRBV7-9 and TRBJ2-1; perhaps TRBD1 as D (8 bases). The germline V gene has CDR1 SEHNR and CDR2 FQNEAQ (reference sequence). Deletions cut 1 base from V and 0 bases from J, with 19 bases between. CDR3 length: 19 residues. This chain's CDR3 is CASSLERQGWDYSYNEQFF. The CDR3 DNA is TGTGCCAGCAGCTTAGAAAGACAGGGGTGGGACTACTCCTACAATGAGCAGTTCTTC.

The chain employs TRBV4-1 and TRBJ2-7, with 7 bases identical to TRBD1. The CDR3 sequence is 13 residues long. CDR1 is MGHRA and CDR2 is YSYEKL in the germline V gene. V shed 6 bases, J shed 3 bases, and the junction held 5 bases outside the gene matches. CDR3 in DNA: TGCGCCAGCAGTCTAACAGGGGACTACGAGCAGTACTTC. Residues: CASSLTGDYEQYF.

The chain combines TRBV30 with TRBJ2-3; D is unresolved. The V gene lost 5 bases and the J gene lost 0 bases, with 6 bases spanning the gap. Germline CDR1 is GTSNPN and CDR2 is SVGIG (reference sequence). The CDR3 totals 12 residues. The CDR3 DNA reads as TGTGCCTGGGCCCGGAGCACAGATACGCAGTATTTT. Its translation is CAWARSTDTQYF.

This sequence joins TRBV27 and TRBJ2-7; 9 nucleotides line up with TRBD1. Germline assignment: CDR1 MNHEY and CDR2 SMNVEV (reference sequence). Trimming removed 7 bases from V and 6 bases from J; junction bases left unmatched: 16. The CDR3 has 16 residues. CDR3 sequence reads: CASTFRRGTGMGEQYF. For the CDR3, the DNA is TGTGCCAGCACCTTCCGACGCGGGACAGGGATGGGCGAGCAGTACTTC.

The V call is TRBV7-2, the J call TRBJ2-3; perhaps TRBD1 as D (5 bases). Looked up from germline, CDR1 is SGHTA and CDR2 is FQGNSA. The V and J ends lost 3 bases and 0 bases respectively, with 13 bases between them. This CDR3 has 16 amino acids. The CDR3 sequence: CASSFPRKGSTDTQYF. As DNA, the CDR3 is TGTGCCAGCAGCTTTCCTCGGAAGGGGAGCACAGATACGCAGTATTTT.

This clone has a single count. The V gene is TRBV29-1, the J gene TRBJ2-1; TRBD2 aligns across 7 bases. The junction had 5 bases not matched to a gene; V was cut back by 5 bases and J by 1 base. The germline V gene encodes CDR1 SQVTM and CDR2 ANQGSEA. The CDR3 consists of 14 residues. CDR3 DNA sequence: TGCAGCGTTTACGGGAGGTCATCCTACAATGAGCAGTTCTTC. Translated, it gives CSVYGRSSYNEQFF.

The chain is built from TRBV19 and TRBJ1-5, with D unclear. Trimming removed 5 bases from V and 5 bases from J, with 10 bases in between. The CDR3 has 13 amino acids. Germline V gives CDR1 LNHDA, CDR2 SQIVND (reference sequence). The CDR3 sequence is CASSPRPDQPQHF. The CDR3 DNA sequence: TGTGCCAGTAGTCCCAGGCCGGATCAGCCCCAGCATTTT.

V is TRBV18 and J is TRBJ2-3, with TRBD2 matching 15 bases. CDR3 length: 18 residues. V trimming: 3 bases; J trimming: 0 bases; junction bases outside the gene matches: 4. Germline CDR1 is KGHSH and CDR2 is LQKENI. DNA of the CDR3: TGTGCCAGCTCACCCGGACTAGCGGGGGGGACTAGCACAGATACGCAGTATTTT. This translates into CASSPGLAGGTSTDTQYF.

V usage is TRBV30 and J usage is TRBJ1-2, with D unclear. This CDR3 contains 11 residues. Trimming pared 6 bases from V and 6 bases from J, leaving 11 bases between. From germline, CDR1 is GTSNPN and CDR2 SVGIG (reference sequence). The CDR3 reads CACSPRDGYTF. DNA for the CDR3: TGTGCCTGTTCCCCTAGAGATGGCTACACCTTC.

To note about this clone: A read error may account for a junction end that differs from germline. The rearrangement links TRBV7-7 to TRBJ2-3; D unclear. The CDR3 is 12 residues long. Germline CDR1 and CDR2: SSHAT and FNYEAQ (reference sequence). The CDR3 protein is CASSPKVGRMYF. For the CDR3, the DNA is TGTGCTAGCAGCCCAAAGGTTGGACGCATGTATTTT.

The chain joins TRBV14 to TRBJ1-1; D may be TRBD1 (5 bases). Germline CDR1 SGHDN, CDR2 FVKESK. Trimming took off 1 base at V and 4 bases at J, with 10 bases between the two ends. The CDR3 is 14 amino acids. The CDR3 loop is CASSQVEGFTEAFF. The CDR3 DNA follows: TGTGCCAGCAGCCAAGTGGAGGGGTTCACTGAAGCTTTCTTT.

Worth noting for this clone: The same CDR3 also results from other DNA sequences found in this sample. The CDR3 DNA reads as TGCGCCAGCAGCTTGGGCCAGAGCTCCTACGAGCAGTACTTC. Translated: CASSLGQSSYEQYF. This chain connects TRBV5-1 to TRBJ2-7, with D unresolved. The germline V and J ends were trimmed by 0 bases and 0 bases, with 7 bases remaining between them. This CDR3 has 14 amino acids. CDR1 is SGHRS, CDR2 YFSETQ, per germline.

This chain joins TRBV30 and TRBJ2-7; the match to TRBD2 covers 7 bases. J gave up 6 bases and V 0 bases, and 8 bases lay outside the gene matches. The CDR3 has 14 residues. Per the germline V gene, CDR1 is GTSNPN and CDR2 is SVGIG (reference sequence). The CDR3 loop is CAWSVGGRWGEQYF. CDR3 DNA: TGTGCCTGGAGTGTAGGCGGGAGATGGGGCGAGCAGTACTTC.

This clone is a singleton in its sample. The chain combines TRBV30 with TRBJ2-6; D is perhaps TRBD1 (5 bases). V lost 0 bases, J lost 0 bases, and 12 bases lay in between. The germline gives CDR1 GTSNPN, CDR2 SVGIG (reference sequence). The CDR3 has 17 residues. Here the CDR3 reads CAWSVGHESSGANVLTF. The CDR3 DNA reads TGTGCCTGGAGTGTAGGACACGAGAGCTCTGGGGCCAACGTCCTGACTTTC.

This clone has a single count. The gene calls are TRBV11-2 and TRBJ2-5; tentative D call: TRBD1 (5 bases). The CDR3 loop spans 14 amino acids. Germline assignment: CDR1 SGHAT and CDR2 FQNNGV. Trimming took off 2 bases at V and 2 bases at J, with 9 bases between the two ends. The CDR3: CASSLLQAQETQYF. In DNA, the CDR3 is TGTGCCAGCAGCTTATTACAGGCGCAAGAGACCCAGTACTTC.

The chain carries TRBV6-6 and TRBJ1-5; maybe TRBD1 (6 bases). The CDR3 covers 15 residues. V dropped 6 bases and J dropped 2 bases, with 14 bases sitting between them. The germline CDR1 and CDR2 sequences are MNHNY and SVGAGI (reference sequence). The CDR3 region is CASRRQAGGNQPQHF. As DNA, the CDR3 is TGTGCCAGCAGGCGACAGGCCGGGGGCAATCAGCCCCAGCATTTT.

V and J are TRBV7-3 and TRBJ2-2; D is unresolved. The CDR3 is 15 residues long. Germline CDR1 SGHTA, CDR2 FQGTGA. Trimming pared 0 bases from V and 0 bases from J, leaving 5 bases between. CDR3 protein: CASSLTSANTGELFF. In nucleotides, the CDR3 is TGTGCCAGCAGCTTAACTTCTGCGAACACCGGGGAGCTGTTTTTT.

This clone was observed once. V and J are TRBV15 and TRBJ2-7, with D possibly called TRBD1 or TRBD2 (7 bases each). Germline V CDR1 and CDR2: LNHNV, YYDKDF (reference sequence). Trimming left V 1 base short and J 3 bases short, with 10 bases between. The CDR3 spans 14 residues. Here the CDR3 DNA reads TGTGCCACCAGCAGAGCAGGGGGGGTCTACGAGCAGTACTTC. It yields the protein CATSRAGGVYEQYF.

V is TRBV20-1 and J is TRBJ2-5; no clear D gene. V lost 6 bases and J lost 1, with 6 bases in between. Germline-derived CDR1 and CDR2 are DFQATT and SNEGSKA (reference sequence). The CDR3 extends over 11 amino acids. The CDR3: CSAHLQETQYF. DNA of the CDR3: TGCAGTGCGCATCTCCAAGAGACCCAGTACTTC.

CDR3 bases: TGTGCCAGCAGTGAACGACTGGGACACAGCACAGATACGCAGTATTTT. This gives the protein CASSERLGHSTDTQYF. The chain carries TRBV6-1 and TRBJ2-3; D might be TRBD1 (6 bases). V was shortened by 2 bases and J by 0 bases, with 12 bases between the two germline ends. The CDR3 extends over 16 amino acids. From germline, CDR1 is MNHNS and CDR2 SASEGT.

V and J are TRBV6-5 and TRBJ2-7; maybe TRBD1 (5 bases). Germline V gene data show CDR1 as MNHEY and CDR2 as SVGAGI. V was trimmed by 6 bases and J by 1 base, leaving 13 bases between them. The CDR3 is made up of 14 amino acids. CDR3 loop: CASSLYDSSYEQYF. CDR3 coding DNA: TGTGCCAGCAGCCTCTACGACAGTTCCTACGAGCAGTACTTC.

The chain couples TRBV6-1 to TRBJ2-7, with 7 bases lining up with TRBD1. CDR1 is MNHNS and CDR2 is SASEGT in the germline V gene. V trimming: 8 bases; J trimming: 1 base; junction bases outside the gene matches: 5. The CDR3 covers 13 residues. The CDR3 loop is CASEDRLSYEQYF. DNA for the CDR3: TGTGCCAGCGAGGACAGGCTTTCCTACGAGCAGTACTTC.